Below, one TCR beta chain is given with its context. The data were obtained in a study of control samples from healthy donors and cancer patients. Libraries were prepared by immunoSEQ multiplex PCR; TCRdb keeps only in-frame clonotypes and omits some of them. Counted here are 150,000 to 200,000 clones, 90% to 95% occurring once; the ten biggest clones make up 7.5% to 8.5%. The TCR originated in a woman between 40 and 55 years old in good health. Sequencing was done on a sample of blood.

The CDR3: CASSKGRLIHEQYF. The CDR3 region has the DNA TGTGCCAGCAGCAAAGGAAGGCTCATCCACGAGCAGTACTTC. The chain uses TRBV21-1 and TRBJ2-7. TRBV21-1 is a recognized pseudogene. The CDR3 is 14 amino acids.